The sequence of this TCR beta chain was determined in a study of OX40 agonist ivuxolimab in advanced cancers. For the study at large: Partial responses occurred in three patients (one hepatocellular carcinoma, two cutaneous melanoma).

The CDR3 contains 15 residues. V was pared by 3 bases and J by 3 bases, with 12 bases between. CDR1 LNHNV and CDR2 YYDKDF come from the germline V gene (reference sequence). Study observations and caveats: Clonal expansion was seen in CD4+ and CD8+ blood T cells by week 6 at 0.1 to 3.0 mg/kg.

This table comes from immunoSEQ multiplex PCR, and its TCRdb copy is limited to in-frame clones, with some not included. The sample has approximately 100,000 clones, 90% seen once. Turning to this clone: What it binds is not known.

This clonotype originated in an adult with an advanced solid tumor such as melanoma, head and neck, liver or kidney cancer. V usage is TRBV15 and J usage is TRBJ2-1; tentative D call: TRBD1 (5 bases). Material: CD4+ or CD8+ T cells sorted from blood, obtained in a trial of the OX40 agonist ivuxolimab. The CDR3 sequence is CATSSRLGRYNEQFF. DNA of the CDR3: TGTGCCACCAGCAGCCGATTGGGGCGCTACAATGAGCAGTTCTTC.